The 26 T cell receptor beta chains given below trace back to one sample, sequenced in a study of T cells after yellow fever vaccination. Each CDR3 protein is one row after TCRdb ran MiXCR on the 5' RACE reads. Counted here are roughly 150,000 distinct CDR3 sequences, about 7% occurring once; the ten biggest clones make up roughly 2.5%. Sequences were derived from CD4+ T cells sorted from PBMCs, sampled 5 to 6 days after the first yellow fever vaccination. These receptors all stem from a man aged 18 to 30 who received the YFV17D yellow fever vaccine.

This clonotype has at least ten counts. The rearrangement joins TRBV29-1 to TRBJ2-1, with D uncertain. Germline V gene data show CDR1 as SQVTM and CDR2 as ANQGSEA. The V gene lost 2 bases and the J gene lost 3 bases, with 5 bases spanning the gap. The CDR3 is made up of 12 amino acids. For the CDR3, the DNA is TGCAGCGTTGAAATAGGCTACAATGAGCAGTTCTTC. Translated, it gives CSVEIGYNEQFF.

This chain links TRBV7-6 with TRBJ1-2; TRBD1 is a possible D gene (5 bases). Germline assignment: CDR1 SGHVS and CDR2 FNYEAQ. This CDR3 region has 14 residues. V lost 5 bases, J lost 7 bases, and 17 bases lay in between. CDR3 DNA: TGTGCCAGCAGCCCGGGACGGGACCAGGCTGGCTACACCTTC. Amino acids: CASSPGRDQAGYTF. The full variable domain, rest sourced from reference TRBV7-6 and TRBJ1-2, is GAGVSQSPRYKVTKRGQDVALRCDPISGHVSLYWYRQALGQGPEFLTYFNYEAQQDKSGLPNDRFSAERPEGSISTLTIQRTEQRDSAMYRCASSPGRDQAGYTFGSGTRLTVV.

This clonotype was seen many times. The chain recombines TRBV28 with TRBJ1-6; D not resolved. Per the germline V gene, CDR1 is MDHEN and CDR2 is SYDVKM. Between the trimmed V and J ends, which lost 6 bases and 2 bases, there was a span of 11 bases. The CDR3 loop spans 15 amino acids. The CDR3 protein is CASSGGRAYNSPLHF. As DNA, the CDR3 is TGTGCCAGCAGCGGAGGCCGGGCCTATAATTCACCCCTCCACTTT.

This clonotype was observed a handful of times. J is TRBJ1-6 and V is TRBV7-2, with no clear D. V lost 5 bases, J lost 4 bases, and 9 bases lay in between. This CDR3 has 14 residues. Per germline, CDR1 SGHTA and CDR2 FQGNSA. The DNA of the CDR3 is TGTGCCAGCAGCCCCACGGGGTATAATTCACCCCTCCACTTT. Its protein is CASSPTGYNSPLHF. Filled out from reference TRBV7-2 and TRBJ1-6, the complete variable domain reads GAGVSQSPSNKVTEKGKDVELRCDPISGHTALYWYRQSLGQGLEFLIYFQGNSAPDKSGLPSDRFSAERTGGSVSTLTIQRTQQEDSAVYLCASSPTGYNSPLHFGNGTRLTVT.

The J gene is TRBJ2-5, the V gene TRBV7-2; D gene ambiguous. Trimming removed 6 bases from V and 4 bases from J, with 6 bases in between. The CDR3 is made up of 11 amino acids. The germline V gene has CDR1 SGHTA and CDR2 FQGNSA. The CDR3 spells CASRGSETQYF. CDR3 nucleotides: TGTGCCAGCAGGGGATCAGAGACCCAGTACTTC.

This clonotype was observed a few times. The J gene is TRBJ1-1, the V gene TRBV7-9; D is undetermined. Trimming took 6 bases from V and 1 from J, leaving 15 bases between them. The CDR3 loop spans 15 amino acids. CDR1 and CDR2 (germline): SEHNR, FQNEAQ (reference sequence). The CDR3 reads CASSSITGENTEAFF. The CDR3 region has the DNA TGTGCCAGCAGTTCGATAACGGGCGAGAACACTGAAGCTTTCTTT.

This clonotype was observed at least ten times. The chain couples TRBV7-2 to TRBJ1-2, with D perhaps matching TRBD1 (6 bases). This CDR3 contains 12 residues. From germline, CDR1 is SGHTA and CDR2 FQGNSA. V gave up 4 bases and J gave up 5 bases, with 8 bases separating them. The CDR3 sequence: CASSSDRYGYTF. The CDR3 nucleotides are TGTGCCAGCAGCTCGGACAGATATGGCTACACCTTC.

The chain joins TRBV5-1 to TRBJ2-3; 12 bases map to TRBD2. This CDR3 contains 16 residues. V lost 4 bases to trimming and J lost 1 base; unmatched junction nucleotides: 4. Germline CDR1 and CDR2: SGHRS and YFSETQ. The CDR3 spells CASSPSGGAGTDTQYF. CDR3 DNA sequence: TGCGCCAGCAGCCCTAGCGGGGGGGCCGGCACAGATACGCAGTATTTT. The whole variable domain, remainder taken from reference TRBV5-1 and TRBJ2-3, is KAGVTQTPRYLIKTRGQQVTLSCSPISGHRSVSWYQQTPGQGLQFLFEYFSETQRNKGNFPGRFSGRQFSNSRSEMNVSTLELGDSALYLCASSPSGGAGTDTQYFGPGTRLTVL.

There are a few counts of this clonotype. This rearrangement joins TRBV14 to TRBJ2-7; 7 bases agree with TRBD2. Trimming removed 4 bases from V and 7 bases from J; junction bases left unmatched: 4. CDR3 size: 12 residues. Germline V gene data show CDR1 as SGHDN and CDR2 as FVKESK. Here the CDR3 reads CASSLGLGEQYF. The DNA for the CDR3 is TGTGCCAGCAGCCTTGGACTAGGTGAGCAGTACTTC.

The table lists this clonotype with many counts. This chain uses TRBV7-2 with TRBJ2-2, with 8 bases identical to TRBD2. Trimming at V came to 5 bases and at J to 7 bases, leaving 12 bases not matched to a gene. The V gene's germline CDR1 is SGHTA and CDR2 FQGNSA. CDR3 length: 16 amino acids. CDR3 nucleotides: TGTGCCAGCAGCCCAAGACTAGCGCTCATTGGCGGGGAGCTGTTTTTT. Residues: CASSPRLALIGGELFF.

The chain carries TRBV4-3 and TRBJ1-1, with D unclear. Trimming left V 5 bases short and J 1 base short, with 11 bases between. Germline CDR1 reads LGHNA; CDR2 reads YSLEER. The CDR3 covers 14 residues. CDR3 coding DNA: TGCGCCAGCAGCAGCCACGGTGCGAACACTGAAGCTTTCTTT. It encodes CASSSHGANTEAFF.

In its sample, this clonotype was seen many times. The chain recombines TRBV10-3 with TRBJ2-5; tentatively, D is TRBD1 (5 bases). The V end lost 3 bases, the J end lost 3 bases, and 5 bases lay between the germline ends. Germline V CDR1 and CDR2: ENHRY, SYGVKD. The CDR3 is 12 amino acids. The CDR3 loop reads CAISDREETQYF. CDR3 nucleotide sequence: TGTGCCATCAGTGACAGGGAAGAGACCCAGTACTTC.

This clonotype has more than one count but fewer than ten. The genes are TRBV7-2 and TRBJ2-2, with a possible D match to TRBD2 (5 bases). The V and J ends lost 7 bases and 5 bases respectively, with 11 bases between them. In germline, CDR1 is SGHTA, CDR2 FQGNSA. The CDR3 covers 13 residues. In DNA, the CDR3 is TGTGCCAGCAAGTGGACGGGGACCGGGGAGCTGTTTTTT. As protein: CASKWTGTGELFF.

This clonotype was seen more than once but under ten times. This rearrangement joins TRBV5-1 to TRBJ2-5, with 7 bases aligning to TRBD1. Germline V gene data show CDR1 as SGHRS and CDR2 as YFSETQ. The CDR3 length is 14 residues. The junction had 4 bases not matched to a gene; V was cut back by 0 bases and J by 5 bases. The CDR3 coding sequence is TGCGCCAGCAGCTTGGAAACAGGGGTTGAGACCCAGTACTTC. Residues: CASSLETGVETQYF.

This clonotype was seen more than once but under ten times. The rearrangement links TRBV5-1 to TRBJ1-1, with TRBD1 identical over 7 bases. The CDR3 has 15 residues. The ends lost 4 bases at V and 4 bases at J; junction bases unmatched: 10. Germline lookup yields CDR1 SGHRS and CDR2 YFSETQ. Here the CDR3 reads CASSPPRQGGTEAFF. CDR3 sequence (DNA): TGCGCCAGCAGCCCTCCGAGACAGGGAGGCACTGAAGCTTTCTTT.

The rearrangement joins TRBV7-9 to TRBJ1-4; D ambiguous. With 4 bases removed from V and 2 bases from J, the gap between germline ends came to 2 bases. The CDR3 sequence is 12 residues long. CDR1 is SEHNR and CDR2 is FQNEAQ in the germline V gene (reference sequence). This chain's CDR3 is CASSSTNEKLFF. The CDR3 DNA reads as TGTGCCAGCAGCTCCACTAATGAAAAACTGTTTTTT.

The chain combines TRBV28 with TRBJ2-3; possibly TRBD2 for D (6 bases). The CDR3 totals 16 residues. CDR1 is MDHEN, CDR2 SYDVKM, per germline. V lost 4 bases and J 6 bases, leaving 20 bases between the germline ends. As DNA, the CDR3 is TGTGCCAGCAGTTCCCCCGGACTCGCGGAGGGGGATACGCAGTATTTT. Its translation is CASSSPGLAEGDTQYF.

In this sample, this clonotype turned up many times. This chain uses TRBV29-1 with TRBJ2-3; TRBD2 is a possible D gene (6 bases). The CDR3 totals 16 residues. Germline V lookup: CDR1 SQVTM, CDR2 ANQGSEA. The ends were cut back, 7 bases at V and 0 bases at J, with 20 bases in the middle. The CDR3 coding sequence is TGCAGCGCCCTGATGGTGGGAGGATTAAGCACAGATACGCAGTATTTT. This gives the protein CSALMVGGLSTDTQYF.

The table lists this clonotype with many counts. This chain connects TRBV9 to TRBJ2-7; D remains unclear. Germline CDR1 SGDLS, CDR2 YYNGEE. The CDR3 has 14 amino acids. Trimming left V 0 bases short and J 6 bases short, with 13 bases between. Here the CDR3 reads CASSVAPVGSEQYF. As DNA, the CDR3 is TGTGCCAGCAGCGTAGCCCCCGTGGGGTCCGAGCAGTACTTC.

CDR3 nucleotides: TGCAGCGTTCGAAGGGACATGGATTCCGAGCAGTACTTC. This encodes CSVRRDMDSEQYF. V gene TRBV29-1 combines with J gene TRBJ2-7; possible D gene TRBD1, 6 bases. The germline CDR1 and CDR2 sequences are SQVTM and ANQGSEA. The V and J ends lost 5 bases and 6 bases respectively, with 17 bases between them. There are 13 residues in the CDR3.

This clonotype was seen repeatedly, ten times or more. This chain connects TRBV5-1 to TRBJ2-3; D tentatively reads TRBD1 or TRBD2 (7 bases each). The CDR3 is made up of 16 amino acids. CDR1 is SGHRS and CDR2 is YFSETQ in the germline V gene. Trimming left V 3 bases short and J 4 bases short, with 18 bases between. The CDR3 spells CASSYAPGGDADTQYF. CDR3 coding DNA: TGCGCCAGCAGCTATGCCCCAGGGGGGGACGCAGATACGCAGTATTTT. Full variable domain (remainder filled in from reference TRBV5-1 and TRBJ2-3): KAGVTQTPRYLIKTRGQQVTLSCSPISGHRSVSWYQQTPGQGLQFLFEYFSETQRNKGNFPGRFSGRQFSNSRSEMNVSTLELGDSALYLCASSYAPGGDADTQYFGPGTRLTVL.

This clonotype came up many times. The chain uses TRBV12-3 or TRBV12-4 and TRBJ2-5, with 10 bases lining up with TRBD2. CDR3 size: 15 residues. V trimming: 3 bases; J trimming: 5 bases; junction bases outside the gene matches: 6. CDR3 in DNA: TGTGCCAGCAGTTTCAGGGGACTAGCGCGGGAGACCCAGTACTTC. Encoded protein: CASSFRGLARETQYF.

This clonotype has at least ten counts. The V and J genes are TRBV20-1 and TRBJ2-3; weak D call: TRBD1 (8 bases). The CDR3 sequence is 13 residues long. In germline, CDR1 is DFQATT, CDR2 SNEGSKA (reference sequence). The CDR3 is CGVQGEGTDTQYF. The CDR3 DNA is TGCGGAGTACAGGGGGAGGGGACAGATACGCAGTATTTT.

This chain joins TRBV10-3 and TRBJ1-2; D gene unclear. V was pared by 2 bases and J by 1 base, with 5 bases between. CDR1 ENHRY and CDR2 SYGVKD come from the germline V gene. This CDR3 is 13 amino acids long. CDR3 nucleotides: TGTGCCATCAGTGAGCGAAGTAACTATGGCTACACCTTC. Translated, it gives CAISERSNYGYTF.

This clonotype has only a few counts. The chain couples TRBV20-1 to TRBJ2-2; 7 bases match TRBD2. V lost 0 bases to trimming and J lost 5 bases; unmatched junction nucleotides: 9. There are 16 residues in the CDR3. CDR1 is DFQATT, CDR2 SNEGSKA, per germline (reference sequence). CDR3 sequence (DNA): TGCAGTGCTAGAGATAGGTCGGGGGGAGTAACCGGGGAGCTGTTTTTT. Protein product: CSARDRSGGVTGELFF.

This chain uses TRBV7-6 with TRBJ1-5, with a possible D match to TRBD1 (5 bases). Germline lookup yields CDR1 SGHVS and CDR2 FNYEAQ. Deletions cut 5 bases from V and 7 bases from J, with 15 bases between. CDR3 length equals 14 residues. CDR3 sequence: CASSREWGSQPQHF. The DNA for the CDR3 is TGTGCCAGCAGCCGCGAGTGGGGCAGCCAGCCCCAGCATTTT.